This TCR beta chain was documented in a study of OX40 agonist ivuxolimab in advanced cancers. Using immunoSEQ multiplex PCR, the repertoire was profiled, and TCRdb retains in-frame clones only, with some absent. The table shows 20,000 to 25,000 clones, with less than 90% occurring only once. Germline loops: CDR1 SGHRS, CDR2 YFSETQ. V was shortened by 0 bases and J by 3 bases, with 13 bases between the two germline ends. This CDR3 comprises 16 residues. The receptor comes from an adult with an advanced solid tumor such as melanoma, head and neck, liver or kidney cancer. V gene TRBV5-1 combines with J gene TRBJ1-5; perhaps TRBD1 as D (5 bases). The input for sequencing was CD4+ or CD8+ T cells sorted from blood, taken in a trial of the OX40 agonist ivuxolimab. CDR3 bases: TGCGCCAGCAGCTTGGCCAGGGTGACCTACAATCAGCCCCAGCATTTT. Its protein is CASSLARVTYNQPQHF.